This is a list of T cell receptor beta chains from one sample in a study of blood T cells in healthy people across ages. TCRdb redid the calling of the 5' RACE reads with MiXCR, one entry per CDR3 protein. The sample has 550,000 to 650,000 distinct CDR3 sequences, around 31% seen once. Input material: blood. These receptors were taken from an elderly woman in good health. Each CDR3 is given with its conserved first and last residue. The D gene is left open where the match is weak. Rows may omit the clone size; those that give it use once, few, many or a size class.

j_call | clone_size | v_call | d_call | cdr3_nt | cdr3_aa
TRBJ2-3 | NA | TRBV20-1 | NA | TGCAGTGCGAGACCGGGAGATGGCACAGATACGCAGTATTTT | CSARPGDGTDTQYF
TRBJ1-5 | NA | TRBV27 | NA | TGTGCCAGCAGATTTTATCAGCCCCAGCATTTT | CASRFYQPQHF
TRBJ1-2 | many | TRBV12-3/TRBV12-4 | NA | TGTGCCAGCAGTTTAGCACTGGGCCATGGCTACACCTTC | CASSLALGHGYTF
TRBJ2-3 | many | TRBV20-1 | TRBD2 | TGCAGCGTAAGCGGGGGTGGAGATACGCAGTATTTT | CSVSGGGDTQYF
TRBJ2-1 | many | TRBV28 | NA | TGTGCCAGCAGTCTCTCCGGGCCCCTGAACAATGAGCAGTTCTTC | CASSLSGPLNNEQFF
TRBJ1-5 | NA | TRBV27 | NA | TGTGCCAGCAGTCCCAGACAGGCTAATCAGTCCCAGCATTTT | CASSPRQANQSQHF
TRBJ2-7 | many | TRBV28 | NA | TGTGCCAGCAGTTCCTTCGGACAGCCGGCCTACGAGCAGTACTTC | CASSSFGQPAYEQYF
TRBJ2-3 | many | TRBV6-1 | TRBD2 | TGTGCCAGCAGTGTATTTAGCGGGGGTCCTAGGGATACGCAGTATTTT | CASSVFSGGPRDTQYF
TRBJ2-4 | many | TRBV6-1 | NA | TGTGCCAGCAGTGAAATGGGGTGGAGGGCCAAAAACATTCAGTACTTC | CASSEMGWRAKNIQYF
TRBJ2-7 | few | TRBV9 | TRBD2 | TGTGCCAGCGGAGGTGGGGGGGGCGAGCAGTACTTC | CASGGGGGEQYF
TRBJ2-3 | NA | TRBV5-1 | NA | TGCGCCAGCAGCTTGGGATCGGGAGTGGCAGATACGCAGTATTTT | CASSLGSGVADTQYF
TRBJ2-5 | NA | TRBV29-1 | TRBD1 | TGCAGCGTAGTGGACAGGGGGCGAGGGGAGACCCAGTACTTC | CSVVDRGRGETQYF
TRBJ2-7 | many | TRBV5-1 | TRBD1 | TGTGCCAGCAGCTTAGGACAGGGCCTCTCCTACGAGCAGTACTTC | CASSLGQGLSYEQYF
TRBJ2-6 | many | TRBV7-9 | TRBD1 | TGTGCCAGCAGCTCAAAGACAGGGGGGGCCAACGTCCTGACTTTC | CASSSKTGGANVLTF
TRBJ1-6 | many | TRBV5-1 | NA | TGCGCCAGCAGCTTGAGCGGAAAGGATAATTCACCCCTCCACTTT | CASSLSGKDNSPLHF
TRBJ2-7 | NA | TRBV28 | TRBD2 | TGTGCCAGCAGTTCCGGGGGGAACGAGCAGTACTTC | CASSSGGNEQYF
TRBJ2-3 | NA | TRBV6-1 | TRBD1 | TGTGCCAGCATTCGGGACAGGGGGCGTTTCACAGATACGCAGTATTTT | CASIRDRGRFTDTQYF
TRBJ2-4 | NA | TRBV4-2 | NA | TGTGCCAGCAGCCAAGATCGCGGAGTGGGAAACATTCAGTACTTC | CASSQDRGVGNIQYF
TRBJ1-2 | NA | TRBV29-1 | NA | TGCAGCGTGAACGCGGGGGGCGACTATGGCTACACCTTC | CSVNAGGDYGYTF
TRBJ1-1 | many | TRBV20-1 | NA | TGCAGTGCTACGACCTTCCAGGGACCCGACACTGAAGCTTTCTTT | CSATTFQGPDTEAFF
TRBJ1-1 | many | TRBV20-1 | NA | TGCAGTGCTAGGCGGGGGGGCCCGTACACTGAAGCTTTCTTT | CSARRGGPYTEAFF
TRBJ2-7 | many | TRBV27 | NA | TGTGCCAGTCTGGGAGGACTGCCCTACGAGCAGTACTTC | CASLGGLPYEQYF
TRBJ2-7 | NA | TRBV20-1 | NA | TGCAGTGTCGCCCAAGGTGGGGGGACCTACGAGCAGTACTTC | CSVAQGGGTYEQYF
TRBJ2-1 | many | TRBV5-1 | TRBD1 | TGCGCCAGCAGCTGGACAGGCCCTAACGAGCAGTTCTTC | CASSWTGPNEQFF
TRBJ2-3 | few | TRBV6-5 | NA | TGTGCCGGCAGAGACGGGGGTTCGGGGACAGATACGCAGTATTTT | CAGRDGGSGTDTQYF
TRBJ2-1 | many | TRBV6-5 | NA | TGTGCCAGCAGTTACGAAGCACACGAGAGCTCCTACAATGAGCAGTTCTTC | CASSYEAHESSYNEQFF
TRBJ1-1 | NA | TRBV6-1 | NA | TGTGCCAGCATTAGAAAGAACACTGAAGCTTTCTTT | CASIRKNTEAFF
TRBJ2-6 | many | TRBV3-1 | NA | TGTGCCAGCAGCCAATCGGGCGGGCCTGGGGCCAACGTCCTGACTTTC | CASSQSGGPGANVLTF
TRBJ2-7 | NA | TRBV15 | NA | TGTGCCACCAGCAGAGTCTGGGATTCCTACGAGCAGTACTTC | CATSRVWDSYEQYF